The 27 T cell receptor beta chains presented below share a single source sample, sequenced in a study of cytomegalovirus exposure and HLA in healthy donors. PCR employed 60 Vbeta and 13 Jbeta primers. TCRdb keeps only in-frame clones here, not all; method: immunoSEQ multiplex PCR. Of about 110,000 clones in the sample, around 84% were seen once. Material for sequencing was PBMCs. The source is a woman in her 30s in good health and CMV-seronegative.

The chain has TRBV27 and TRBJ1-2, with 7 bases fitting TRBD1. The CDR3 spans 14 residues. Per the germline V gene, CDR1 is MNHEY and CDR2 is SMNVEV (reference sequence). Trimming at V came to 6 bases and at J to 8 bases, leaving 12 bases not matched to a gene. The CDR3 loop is CASRESGTVSGYTF. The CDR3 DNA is TGTGCCAGCAGGGAATCCGGGACAGTGTCAGGCTACACCTTC.

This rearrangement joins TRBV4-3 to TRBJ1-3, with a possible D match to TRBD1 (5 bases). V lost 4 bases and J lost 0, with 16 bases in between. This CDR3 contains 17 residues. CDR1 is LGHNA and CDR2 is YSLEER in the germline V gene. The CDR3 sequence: CASSRLRGLTSGNTIYF. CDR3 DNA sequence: TGCGCCAGCAGCCGATTAAGGGGCCTGACCTCTGGAAACACCATATATTTT.

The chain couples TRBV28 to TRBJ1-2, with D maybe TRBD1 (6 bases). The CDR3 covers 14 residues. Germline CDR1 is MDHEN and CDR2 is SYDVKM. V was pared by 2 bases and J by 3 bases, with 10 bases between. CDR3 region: CASSLTGGHYGYTF. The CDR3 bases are TGTGCCAGCAGTTTAACGGGGGGCCACTATGGCTACACCTTC.

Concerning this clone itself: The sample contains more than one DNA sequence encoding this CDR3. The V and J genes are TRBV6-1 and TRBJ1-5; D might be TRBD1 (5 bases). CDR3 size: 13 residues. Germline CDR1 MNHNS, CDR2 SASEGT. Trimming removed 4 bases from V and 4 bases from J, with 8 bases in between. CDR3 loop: CASSAGGNQPQHF. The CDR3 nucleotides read TGTGCCAGCAGTGCCGGGGGGAATCAGCCCCAGCATTTT.

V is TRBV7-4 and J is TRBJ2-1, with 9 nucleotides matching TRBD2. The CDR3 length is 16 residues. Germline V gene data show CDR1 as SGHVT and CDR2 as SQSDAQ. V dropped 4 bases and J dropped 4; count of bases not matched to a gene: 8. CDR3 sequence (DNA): TGTGCCAGCAGCTGTACCGGGCTAGCGGGGTACAATGAGCAGTTCTTC. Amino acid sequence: CASSCTGLAGYNEQFF.

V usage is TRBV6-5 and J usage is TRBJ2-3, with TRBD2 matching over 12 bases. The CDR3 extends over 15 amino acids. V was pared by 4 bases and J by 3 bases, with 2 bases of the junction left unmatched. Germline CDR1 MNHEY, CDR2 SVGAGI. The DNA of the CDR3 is TGTGCCAGCAGTTCGACTAGCGGGAGTACAGATACGCAGTATTTT. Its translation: CASSSTSGSTDTQYF.

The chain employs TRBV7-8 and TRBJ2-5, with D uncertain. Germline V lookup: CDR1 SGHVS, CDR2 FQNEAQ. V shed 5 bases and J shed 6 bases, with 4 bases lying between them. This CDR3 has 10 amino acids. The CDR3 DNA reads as TGTGCCAGCAGCGACAAGACCCAGTACTTC. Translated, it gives CASSDKTQYF.

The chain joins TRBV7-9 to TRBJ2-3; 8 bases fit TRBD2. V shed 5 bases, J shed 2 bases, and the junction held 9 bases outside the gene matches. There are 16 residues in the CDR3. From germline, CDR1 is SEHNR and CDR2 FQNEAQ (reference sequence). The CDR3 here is CASSRISGAPTDTQYF. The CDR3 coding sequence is TGTGCCAGCAGCCGGATTAGCGGGGCCCCCACAGATACGCAGTATTTT. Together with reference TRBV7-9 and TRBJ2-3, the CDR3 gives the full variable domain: DTGVSQNPRHKITKRGQNVTFRCDPISEHNRLYWYRQTLGQGPEFLTYFQNEAQLEKSRLLSDRFSAERPKGSFSTLEIQRTEQGDSAMYLCASSRISGAPTDTQYFGPGTRLTVL.

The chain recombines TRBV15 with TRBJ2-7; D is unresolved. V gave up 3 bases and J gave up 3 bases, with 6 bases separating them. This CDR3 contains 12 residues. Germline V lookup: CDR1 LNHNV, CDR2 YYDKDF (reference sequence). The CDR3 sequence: CATSSGVYEQYF. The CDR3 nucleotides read TGTGCCACCAGCAGCGGTGTCTACGAGCAGTACTTC. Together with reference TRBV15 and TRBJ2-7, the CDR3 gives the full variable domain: DAMVIQNPRYQVTQFGKPVTLSCSQTLNHNVMYWYQQKSSQAPKLLFHYYDKDFNNEADTPDNFQSRRPNTSFCFLDIRSPGLGDTAMYLCATSSGVYEQYFGPGTRLTVT.

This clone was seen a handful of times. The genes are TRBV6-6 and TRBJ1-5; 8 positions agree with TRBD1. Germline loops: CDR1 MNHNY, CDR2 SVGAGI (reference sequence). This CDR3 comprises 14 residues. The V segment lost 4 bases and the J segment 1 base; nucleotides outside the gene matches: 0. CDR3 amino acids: CASSWTGSNQPQHF. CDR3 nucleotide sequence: TGTGCCAGCAGTTGGACAGGGAGCAATCAGCCCCAGCATTTT.

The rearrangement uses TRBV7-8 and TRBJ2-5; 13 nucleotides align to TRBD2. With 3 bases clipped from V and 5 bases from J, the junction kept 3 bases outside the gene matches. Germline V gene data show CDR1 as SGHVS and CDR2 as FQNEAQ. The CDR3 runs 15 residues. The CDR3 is CASSLGLAGSETQYF. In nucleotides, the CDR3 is TGTGCCAGCAGCTTGGGACTAGCGGGGTCGGAGACCCAGTACTTC.

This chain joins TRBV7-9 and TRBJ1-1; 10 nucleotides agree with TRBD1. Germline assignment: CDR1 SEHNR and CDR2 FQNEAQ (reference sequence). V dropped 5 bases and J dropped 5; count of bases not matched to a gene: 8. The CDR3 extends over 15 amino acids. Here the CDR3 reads CASSGDRGQGTEAFF. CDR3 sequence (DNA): TGTGCCAGCAGCGGAGACAGGGGGCAGGGTACTGAAGCTTTCTTT. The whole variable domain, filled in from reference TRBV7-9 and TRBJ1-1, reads DTGVSQNPRHKITKRGQNVTFRCDPISEHNRLYWYRQTLGQGPEFLTYFQNEAQLEKSRLLSDRFSAERPKGSFSTLEIQRTEQGDSAMYLCASSGDRGQGTEAFFGQGTRLTVV.

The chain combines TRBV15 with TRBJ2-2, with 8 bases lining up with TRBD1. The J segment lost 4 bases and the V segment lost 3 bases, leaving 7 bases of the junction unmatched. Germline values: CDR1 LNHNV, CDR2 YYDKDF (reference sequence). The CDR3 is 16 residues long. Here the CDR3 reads CATSRNRGVGTGELFF. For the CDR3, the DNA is TGTGCCACCAGCAGGAACAGGGGGGTAGGCACCGGGGAGCTGTTTTTT.

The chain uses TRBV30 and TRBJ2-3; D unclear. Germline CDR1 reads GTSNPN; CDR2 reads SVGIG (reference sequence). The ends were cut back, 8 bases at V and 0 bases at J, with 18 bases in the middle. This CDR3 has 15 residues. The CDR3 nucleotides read TGTGCCGCGTCGCAGGCAGCTTTAAGCACAGATACGCAGTATTTT. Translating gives CAASQAALSTDTQYF.

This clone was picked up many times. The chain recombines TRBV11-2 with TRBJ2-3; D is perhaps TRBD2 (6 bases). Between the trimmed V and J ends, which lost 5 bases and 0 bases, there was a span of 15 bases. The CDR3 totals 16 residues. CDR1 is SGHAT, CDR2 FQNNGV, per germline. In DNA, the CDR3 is TGTGCCAGCAGCCCAACCGGGACTTTTAGCACAGATACGCAGTATTTT. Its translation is CASSPTGTFSTDTQYF.

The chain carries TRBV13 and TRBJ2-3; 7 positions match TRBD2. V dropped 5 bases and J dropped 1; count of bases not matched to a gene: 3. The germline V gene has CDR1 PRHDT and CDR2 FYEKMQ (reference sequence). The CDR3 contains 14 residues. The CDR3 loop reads CASSRLAGTDTQYF. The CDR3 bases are TGTGCCAGCAGCCGGCTAGCGGGCACAGATACGCAGTATTTT.

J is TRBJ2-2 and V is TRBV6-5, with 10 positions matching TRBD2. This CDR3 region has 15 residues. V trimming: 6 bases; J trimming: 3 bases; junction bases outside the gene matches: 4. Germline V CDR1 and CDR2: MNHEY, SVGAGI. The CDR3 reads CASRSSGRHTGELFF. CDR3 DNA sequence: TGTGCCAGCAGGTCTAGCGGGAGACACACCGGGGAGCTGTTTTTT.

CDR3 sequence (DNA): TGCGCCAGCAGAATGGGGAGCTCCTCTGAAGCTTTCTTT. Protein: CASRMGSSSEAFF. The chain combines TRBV5-1 with TRBJ1-1; D unclear. CDR1 is SGHRS, CDR2 YFSETQ, per germline. The CDR3 totals 13 residues. V was cut by 5 bases and J by 6 bases, with 14 bases left in between.

CDR3: CASSFGQGLNSPLHF. In nucleotides, the CDR3 is TGTGCCAGCAGTTTCGGACAGGGCCTTAATTCACCCCTCCACTTT. J is TRBJ1-6 and V is TRBV6-5; 8 bases align to TRBD1. V trimming: 4 bases; J trimming: 6 bases; junction bases outside the gene matches: 5. This CDR3 region has 15 residues. Germline V gives CDR1 MNHEY, CDR2 SVGAGI.

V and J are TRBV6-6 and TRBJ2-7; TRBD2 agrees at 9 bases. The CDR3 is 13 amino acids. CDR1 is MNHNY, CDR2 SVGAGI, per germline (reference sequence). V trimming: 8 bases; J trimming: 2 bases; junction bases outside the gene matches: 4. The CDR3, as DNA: TGTGCCAGCTCAGCGGGGGGCCCCTACGAGCAGTACTTC. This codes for CASSAGGPYEQYF.

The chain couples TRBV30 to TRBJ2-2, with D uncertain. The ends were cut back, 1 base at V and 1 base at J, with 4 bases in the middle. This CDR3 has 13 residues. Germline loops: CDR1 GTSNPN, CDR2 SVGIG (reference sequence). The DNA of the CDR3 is TGTGCCTGGAGTGGACTGAACACCGGGGAGCTGTTTTTT. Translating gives CAWSGLNTGELFF.

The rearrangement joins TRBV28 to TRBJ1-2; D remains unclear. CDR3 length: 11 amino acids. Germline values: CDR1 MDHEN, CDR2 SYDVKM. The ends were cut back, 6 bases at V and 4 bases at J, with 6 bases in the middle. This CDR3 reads CASRALYGYTF. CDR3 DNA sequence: TGTGCCAGCAGGGCCCTCTATGGCTACACCTTC.

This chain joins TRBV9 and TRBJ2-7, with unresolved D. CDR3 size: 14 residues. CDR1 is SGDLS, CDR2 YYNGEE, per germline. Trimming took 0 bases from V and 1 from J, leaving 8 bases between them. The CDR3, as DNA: TGTGCCAGCAGCGTAGATCAGGTATCCTACGAGCAGTACTTC. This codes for CASSVDQVSYEQYF.

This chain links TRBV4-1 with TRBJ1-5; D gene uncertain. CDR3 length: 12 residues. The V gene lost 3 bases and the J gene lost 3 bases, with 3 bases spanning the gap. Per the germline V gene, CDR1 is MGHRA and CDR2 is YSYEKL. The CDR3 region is CASSHVNQPQHF. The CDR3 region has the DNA TGCGCCAGCAGCCACGTCAATCAGCCCCAGCATTTT.

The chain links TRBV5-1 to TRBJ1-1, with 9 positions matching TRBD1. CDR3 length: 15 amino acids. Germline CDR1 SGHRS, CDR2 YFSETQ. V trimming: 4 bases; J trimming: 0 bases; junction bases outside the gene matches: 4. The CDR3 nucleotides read TGCGCCAGCAGCAACGGACAGGGGATGAACACTGAAGCTTTCTTT. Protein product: CASSNGQGMNTEAFF. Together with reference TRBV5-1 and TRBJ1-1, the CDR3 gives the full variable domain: KAGVTQTPRYLIKTRGQQVTLSCSPISGHRSVSWYQQTPGQGLQFLFEYFSETQRNKGNFPGRFSGRQFSNSRSEMNVSTLELGDSALYLCASSNGQGMNTEAFFGQGTRLTVV.

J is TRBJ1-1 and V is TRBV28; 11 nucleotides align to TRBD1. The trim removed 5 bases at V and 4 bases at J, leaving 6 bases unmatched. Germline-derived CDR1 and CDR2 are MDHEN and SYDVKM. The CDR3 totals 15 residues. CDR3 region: CASSPLGTGGTEAFF. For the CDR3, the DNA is TGTGCCAGCAGTCCGTTAGGGACAGGGGGCACTGAAGCTTTCTTT.

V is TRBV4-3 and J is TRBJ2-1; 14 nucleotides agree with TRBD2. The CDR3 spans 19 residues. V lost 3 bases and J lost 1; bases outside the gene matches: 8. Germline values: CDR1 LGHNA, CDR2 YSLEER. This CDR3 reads CASSQGGLAGAGSYNEQFF. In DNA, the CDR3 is TGCGCCAGCAGCCAGGGGGGACTAGCGGGAGCTGGGTCCTACAATGAGCAGTTCTTC.